These T cell receptor beta chains were read from a single sample in a study of T cell responses to AZD1222 COVID-19 vaccine. TCRdb's table, derived via immunoSEQ multiplex PCR, lists solely in-frame clones and lacks some. The sample contains about 140,000 clones, 85% to 90% of which appear only once. Sample: peripheral blood, taken on day 0 of AZD1222 vaccination. The receptors derive from an adult in good health. CDR3s include the opening cysteine and the closing phenylalanine or tryptophan. The D gene is left open where the match is weak. Size values are once, few and many counts, or a class for expanded clones, and some rows have none.

DNA,CDR3,size,D,V,J
TGCGCCAGCAGTGAGGGGCAGGGAGCCGTTGGGGCCAACGTCCTGACTTTC,CASSEGQGAVGANVLTF,-,-,TRBV10-1,TRBJ2-6
TGTGCCAGCAGTAAGCAGGATGGAAACACCATATATTTT,CASSKQDGNTIYF,-,-,TRBV6-5,TRBJ1-3
TGTGCCAGTAGTATAACGGACAGGGGCCACGAGCAGTACTTC,CASSITDRGHEQYF,-,TRBD1,TRBV19,TRBJ2-7
TGTGCCACCGGAACAGGGGTGAGAGACACCATATATTTT,CATGTGVRDTIYF,few,TRBD1,TRBV19,TRBJ1-3
TGTGCCAGCAGCCAAGAGTATGGGGATCCCAACTATGGCTACACCTTC,CASSQEYGDPNYGYTF,-,-,TRBV4-2,TRBJ1-2
TGTGCCAGTAAAGGTATGGCCTCGGGGTTGGAGACCCAGTACTTC,CASKGMASGLETQYF,once,-,TRBV19,TRBJ2-5
TGCGCCAGCAGAGCTTCTGTTCCCTCCGCAGGGGCGTGGGAGACCCAGTACTTC,CASRASVPSAGAWETQYF,-,-,TRBV4-1,TRBJ2-5
TGTGCCAGCAGTCCACTAGCGGTACTTCAAGAGACCCAGTACTTC,CASSPLAVLQETQYF,-,TRBD2,TRBV7-9,TRBJ2-5
TGTGCCAGCAGTGAATGGGCTAGCGGGTACTACGAGCAGTACTTC,CASSEWASGYYEQYF,once,TRBD2,TRBV25-1,TRBJ2-7
TGTGCCAGCAGCAAATCAGGCGTCAGTCACTCTGGGGCCAACGTCCTGACTTTC,CASSKSGVSHSGANVLTF,-,-,TRBV21-1,TRBJ2-6
TGCGCCAGCAGCGGGGGACAGGCGGTATCCTATAATTCACCCCTCCACTTT,CASSGGQAVSYNSPLHF,-,TRBD1,TRBV5-1,TRBJ1-6
TGTGCCAGCAGCTTGGCTAGCGTTTTTGGAAACACCATATATTTT,CASSLASVFGNTIYF,-,-,TRBV5-6,TRBJ1-3
TGTGCCAGCAGAGACACATGGAATCAGCCCCAGCATTTT,CASRDTWNQPQHF,-,-,TRBV12-3/TRBV12-4,TRBJ1-5
TGCGCCACACATCCGGGCACAGATACGCAGTATTTT,CATHPGTDTQYF,-,-,TRBV27,TRBJ2-3
TGTGCCAGCAGCCTTACTTTTAGCGGTTATGGCTACACCTTC,CASSLTFSGYGYTF,few,-,TRBV7-8,TRBJ1-2
TGTGCCAGCAGTGCGAACCAACTCGAGCAGTACTTC,CASSANQLEQYF,-,-,TRBV2,TRBJ2-7
TGTGCCACCAGTCCCCCCCCGAGACAGGGGAAAGAGACCCAGTACTTC,CATSPPPRQGKETQYF,-,TRBD1,TRBV24-1,TRBJ2-5
TGTGCCAGCAACTCGGACAGGGGAGCATCTGGGGCCAACGTCCTGACTTTC,CASNSDRGASGANVLTF,-,TRBD1,TRBV7-8,TRBJ2-6
TGTGCCAGCAGTAGCTTCTTGGGGGCTCCCACTGAAGCTTTCTTT,CASSSFLGAPTEAFF,-,-,TRBV25-1,TRBJ1-1
TGTGCCAGCAGTTTGGTGGACAGTGCGGTGGTGTACACCTTC,CASSLVDSAVVYTF,-,-,TRBV28,TRBJ1-2
TGTGCCAGCAGTGAATCGGGCAATTCACCCCTCCACTTT,CASSESGNSPLHF,-,-,TRBV25-1,TRBJ1-6
TGTGCCAGCAGCGCCCCCACTAGCGGTGTCAAGACAGATACGCAGTATTTT,CASSAPTSGVKTDTQYF,-,TRBD2,TRBV9,TRBJ2-3
TGTGCCAGCAGCTTACGAAACGCCGGGGGGCCCTACAATGAGCAGTTCTTC,CASSLRNAGGPYNEQFF,-,-,TRBV11-2,TRBJ2-1
TGTGCCAGCAGCGCGGGACCAGGTTATGGCTACACCTTC,CASSAGPGYGYTF,-,-,TRBV6-4,TRBJ1-2
TGTGCCAGCAGTTTCAGAGGCGCTATGAATCAGCCCCAGCATTTT,CASSFRGAMNQPQHF,-,-,TRBV28,TRBJ1-5
TGCGCCAGCAGCTCCAACGCGGGGGTAGGGATCACTGAAGCTTTCTTT,CASSSNAGVGITEAFF,-,-,TRBV5-1,TRBJ1-1
TGTGCCAGCAGCTTAGGGACAGGGAGCAATCAGCCCCAGCATTTT,CASSLGTGSNQPQHF,-,TRBD1,TRBV5-6,TRBJ1-5
TGTGCCAGCAGCTCATCACAGGGGGAAGACTATGGCTACACCTTC,CASSSSQGEDYGYTF,once,TRBD1,TRBV7-2,TRBJ1-2
TGTGCCAGCAGTTACTCTGGCAGGGGGCGGGAGGGCTACACCTTC,CASSYSGRGREGYTF,once,TRBD1,TRBV6-5,TRBJ1-2
TGTGCCTGGAGTGTTGGCAGGGGTTACGAGCAGTACTTC,CAWSVGRGYEQYF,-,-,TRBV30,TRBJ2-7
TGCGCCAGCAGCTATGGACGGCCCAATCAGCCCCAGCATTTT,CASSYGRPNQPQHF,-,-,TRBV4-1,TRBJ1-5
TGTGCCAGCAGCCCGGGGGGGTCGAGCCTGTCCCACTATGGCTACACCTTC,CASSPGGSSLSHYGYTF,-,-,TRBV5-5,TRBJ1-2
TGTGCCTGGAGTGTTCAGGGTCAGCCCCAGCATTTT,CAWSVQGQPQHF,few,-,TRBV30,TRBJ1-5
TGTGCCAGCAGCCAAGTACGGGGCCTATGGGGCTACACCTTC,CASSQVRGLWGYTF,-,-,TRBV14,TRBJ1-2
TGTGCCAGCAGCTTGGCCCCCTATGGACGTAGTGAAAAACTGTTTTTT,CASSLAPYGRSEKLFF,-,-,TRBV5-5,TRBJ1-4
TGCGCCAGCAGCTTGATATGGAATTCACCCCTCCACTTT,CASSLIWNSPLHF,-,-,TRBV5-1,TRBJ1-6
TGTGCCAGCAGTCGCAGGAACACCGGGGAGCTGTTTTTT,CASSRRNTGELFF,-,-,TRBV12-3/TRBV12-4,TRBJ2-2
TGTGCCAGCAGCTTAGAAGATCCTAGCGGGAGGGCCGGTTTCAATGAGCAGTTCTTC,CASSLEDPSGRAGFNEQFF,few,TRBD2,TRBV7-6,TRBJ2-1
TGTGCCAGCAGCTTAGGGGGAGAGGGGACCCAGTACTTC,CASSLGGEGTQYF,once,-,TRBV7-8,TRBJ2-5
TGTGCCAGCACTCGACAGGGCTCCTACGAGCAGTACTTC,CASTRQGSYEQYF,-,TRBD1,TRBV2,TRBJ2-7
TGTGCCAGCAGTCCGGGGACAGGCCTTCGTATGGCCAACGTCCTGACTTTC,CASSPGTGLRMANVLTF,-,TRBD1,TRBV27,TRBJ2-6
TGTGCCATTCGAGGCTCTTCCTATGGCTACACCTTC,CAIRGSSYGYTF,-,-,TRBV28,TRBJ1-2
TGTGCCAGCAGGCGTCCGGGGCGACAATACGAGCAGTACTTC,CASRRPGRQYEQYF,-,-,TRBV28,TRBJ2-7
TGTGCCAGCAGCAAAGTAGGCGGGGTTCTCTCTGGGGCCAACGTCCTGACTTTC,CASSKVGGVLSGANVLTF,-,-,TRBV21-1,TRBJ2-6
TGTGCCAGCAGCGCCGAAACAGGGGTGGCTGGAAACACCATATATTTT,CASSAETGVAGNTIYF,-,TRBD1,TRBV2,TRBJ1-3
TGCGCCAGCAGCTGGGGGCAAAACACTGAAGCTTTCTTT,CASSWGQNTEAFF,-,-,TRBV5-1,TRBJ1-1
TGTGCCAGCAGGAGCCTCTACGAGCAGTACTTC,CASRSLYEQYF,-,-,TRBV27,TRBJ2-7
TGTGCCAGCAGCGCTCAGGGGGCCTACGAGCAGTACTTC,CASSAQGAYEQYF,-,TRBD1,TRBV9,TRBJ2-7
TGTGCTAGTGGTTTGGGCAGAAATGAAAAACTGTTTTTT,CASGLGRNEKLFF,-,-,TRBV12-5,TRBJ1-4
TGTGCCAGCAGGGTTAGCGGGGAAAAATACAATGAGCAGTTCTTC,CASRVSGEKYNEQFF,-,TRBD2,TRBV6-5,TRBJ2-1
TGTGCCAGCAGCTTAGGCCTGGGACAGGGCCCCCACGAGCAGTACTTC,CASSLGLGQGPHEQYF,-,TRBD1,TRBV13,TRBJ2-7
TGTGCCAGCAGTCCGGGACAGGGAAGTTCACCCCTCCACTTT,CASSPGQGSSPLHF,-,TRBD1,TRBV2,TRBJ1-6
TGTGCCAGCAGTGTTCAGAGCCGACGCACTGAAGCTTTCTTT,CASSVQSRRTEAFF,-,-,TRBV27,TRBJ1-1
TGCAGCGTTGACCACAGGGTCGGGTTGGATGAGCAGTTCTTC,CSVDHRVGLDEQFF,once,-,TRBV29-1,TRBJ2-1
TGTGCCACCAGCAGAGGTAGGGGCCCGGCGGAAAAACTGTTTTTT,CATSRGRGPAEKLFF,few,-,TRBV15,TRBJ1-4
TGTGCCAGCAGCCCTGGACAGGGGGTTGTAGATGGAAACACCATATATTTT,CASSPGQGVVDGNTIYF,-,TRBD1,TRBV7-9,TRBJ1-3